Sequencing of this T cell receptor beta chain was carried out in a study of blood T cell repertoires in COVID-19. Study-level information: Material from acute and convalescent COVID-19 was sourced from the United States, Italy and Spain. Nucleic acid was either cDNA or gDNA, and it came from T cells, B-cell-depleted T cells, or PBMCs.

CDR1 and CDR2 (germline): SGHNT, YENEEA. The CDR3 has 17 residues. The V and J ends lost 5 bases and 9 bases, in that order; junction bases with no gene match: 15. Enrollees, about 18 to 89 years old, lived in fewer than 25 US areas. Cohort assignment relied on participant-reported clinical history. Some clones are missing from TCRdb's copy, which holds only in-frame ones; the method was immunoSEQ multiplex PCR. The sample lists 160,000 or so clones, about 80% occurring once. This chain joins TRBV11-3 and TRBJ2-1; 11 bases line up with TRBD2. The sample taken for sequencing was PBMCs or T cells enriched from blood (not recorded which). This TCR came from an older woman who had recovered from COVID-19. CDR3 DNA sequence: TGTGCCAGCAGCGGGATAGACGGACTAGCGGGCGGTGCTGAGCAGTTCTTC. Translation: CASSGIDGLAGGAEQFF.